Listed here are 22 T cell receptor beta chains from one sample, sequenced in a study of blood T cells in healthy people across ages. With a J-beta primer mix and a sample-barcoded 5' primer, a second PCR ran about 6 to 11 cycles. TCRdb independently ran MiXCR on the 5' RACE reads; one entry per CDR3 protein. The sample shows over a million distinct CDR3 sequences, about 43% of them seen only once. Sequencing used blood. The receptors stem from a woman between 18 and 29 years old in good health.

This clonotype has only one observation. The chain employs TRBV29-1 and TRBJ1-2; weak D call: TRBD1 (6 bases). CDR3 length equals 16 residues. Trimming left V 1 base short and J 7 bases short, with 22 bases between. The V gene's germline CDR1 is SQVTM and CDR2 ANQGSEA. Here the CDR3 DNA reads TGCAGCGTTGAAGCATCCCAGGGTCCGGGGGCAGGTGGCTACACCTTC. It specifies CSVEASQGPGAGGYTF.

There are a few counts of this clonotype. V is TRBV4-1 and J is TRBJ2-2, with TRBD1 identical over 7 bases. The CDR3 length is 15 residues. The germline V gene encodes CDR1 MGHRA and CDR2 YSYEKL. Unmatched junction bases numbered 8, after V lost 6 bases and J lost 4 bases. Written as DNA, the CDR3 is TGCGCCAGCAGACAGACACAGGGGTCCACCGGGGAGCTGTTTTTT. This sequence encodes CASRQTQGSTGELFF.

This chain joins TRBV5-1 and TRBJ2-2, with 7 nucleotides matching TRBD1. J lost 3 bases, V lost 4 bases, and 6 bases had no gene match. From germline, CDR1 is SGHRS and CDR2 YFSETQ. The CDR3 spans 15 residues. This chain's CDR3 is CASSESQGDTGELFF. CDR3 nucleotide sequence: TGCGCCAGCAGCGAGTCCCAGGGGGACACCGGGGAGCTGTTTTTT.

The chain combines TRBV20-1 with TRBJ1-5; 8 nucleotides align to TRBD1. CDR3 length equals 12 residues. Losses at the gene ends were 6 bases for V and 8 bases for J; bases not matched to a gene: 6. Germline CDR1 reads DFQATT; CDR2 reads SNEGSKA (reference sequence). Written as DNA, the CDR3 is TGCAGTGCATCCGGACAGGGCGAGCCCCAGCATTTT. Its protein product is CSASGQGEPQHF.

The rearrangement links TRBV21-1 to TRBJ1-4; the table's D call of TRBD1 was not tested on the DNA. TRBV21-1 is noted as a pseudogene. The CDR3 runs 17 residues. The CDR3 sequence: CASSFSTGPATNEKLFF. CDR3 coding DNA: TGTGCCAGCAGCTTTTCTACAGGACCTGCAACTAATGAAAAACTGTTTTTT.

This clonotype was picked up a small number of times. The rearrangement uses TRBV4-1 and TRBJ2-3; D remains unclear. The V gene's germline CDR1 is MGHRA and CDR2 YSYEKL. There are 16 residues in the CDR3. V gave up 1 base and J gave up 0 bases, with 11 bases separating them. The CDR3 is CASSQGVPLSTDTQYF. The CDR3 nucleotides read TGCGCCAGCAGCCAAGGGGTACCTCTGAGCACAGATACGCAGTATTTT.

The CDR3 region has the DNA TGTGCCAGCAGTTTATCTGGGGGTAGGACTGAAGCTTTCTTT. Encoded protein: CASSLSGGRTEAFF. The gene calls are TRBV28 and TRBJ1-1, with a possible D match to TRBD1 (5 bases). Germline V gene lookup returns CDR1 MDHEN and CDR2 SYDVKM. The V and J ends lost 1 base and 5 bases respectively, with 11 bases between them. The CDR3 has 14 residues. The whole variable domain, remainder taken from reference TRBV28 and TRBJ1-1, is DVKVTQSSRYLVKRTGEKVFLECVQDMDHENMFWYRQDPGLGLRLIYFSYDVKMKEKGDIPEGYSVSREKKERFSLILESASTNQTSMYLCASSLSGGRTEAFFGQGTRLTVV.

This clonotype was found many times. The chain carries TRBV18 and TRBJ2-7; 7 bases are shared with TRBD2. Germline lookup yields CDR1 KGHSH and CDR2 LQKENI. The J segment lost 5 bases and the V segment lost 4 bases, leaving 8 bases of the junction unmatched. This CDR3 comprises 14 residues. The CDR3 DNA sequence: TGTGCCAGCTCACTCGGACTAGTAGGGCACGAGCAGTACTTC. Its translation is CASSLGLVGHEQYF.

The CDR3 protein is CASSNRAEGEKLFF. The CDR3 DNA follows: TGTGCCAGCAGCAACCGGGCGGAGGGCGAAAAACTGTTTTTT. V and J are TRBV12-3 or TRBV12-4 and TRBJ1-4, with D unresolved. The CDR3 consists of 14 residues. The V end was cut by 6 bases, the J end by 8 bases, with 16 bases between.

This clonotype has a handful of counts. V gene TRBV6-6 combines with J gene TRBJ2-7; 14 bases are shared with TRBD2. The CDR3 has 17 residues. J lost 3 bases, V lost 7 bases, and 11 bases had no gene match. Germline CDR1 MNHNY, CDR2 SVGAGI (reference sequence). The CDR3 region has the DNA TGTGCCAGCAACCGGGGGACTAGCGGGGGAAAAATCTACGAGCAGTACTTC. Its protein product is CASNRGTSGGKIYEQYF.

The J gene is TRBJ2-2, the V gene TRBV15; TRBD2 agrees at 7 bases. The CDR3 runs 17 residues. CDR1 LNHNV and CDR2 YYDKDF come from the germline V gene (reference sequence). Trimming at V came to 0 bases and at J to 6 bases, leaving 10 bases not matched to a gene. CDR3 DNA sequence: TGTGCCACCAGCAGAGATCTTCCCCTAGCGGCGCCCGGGGAGCTGTTTTTT. Translating gives CATSRDLPLAAPGELFF.

This chain joins TRBV29-1 and TRBJ2-3; 10 bases agree with TRBD2. The CDR3 has 15 amino acids. Germline CDR1 SQVTM, CDR2 ANQGSEA. V was pared by 2 bases and J by 3 bases, with 5 bases of the junction left unmatched. The CDR3 loop reads CSVEKSGRGTDTQYF. As DNA, the CDR3 is TGCAGCGTTGAAAAAAGCGGGAGGGGGACAGATACGCAGTATTTT.

This clonotype was seen just once. This CDR3 reads CASSLQREWGYNEQYF. In DNA, the CDR3 is TGTGCCAGCAGTCTTCAGCGGGAGTGGGGGTACAATGAGCAGTACTTC. V and J are TRBV6-5 and TRBJ2-1; 8 bases line up with TRBD2. The tail of the sequence fits TRBJ2-7 better, so the J call may be wrong. Germline V gene sequence: CDR1 MNHEY, CDR2 SVGAGI. This CDR3 region has 16 residues.

V gene TRBV7-9 combines with J gene TRBJ2-7; D remains unclear. Deletions cut 4 bases from V and 2 bases from J, with 12 bases between. The CDR3 covers 14 residues. Per germline, CDR1 SEHNR and CDR2 FQNEAQ (reference sequence). In DNA, the CDR3 is TGTGCCAGCAGCTCGCGGCAGACGACCTACGAGCAGTACTTC. As protein: CASSSRQTTYEQYF.

The chain links TRBV3-1 to TRBJ2-1, with 9 bases identical to TRBD1. This CDR3 contains 15 residues. Germline assignment: CDR1 LGHDT and CDR2 YNNKEL (reference sequence). With 4 bases clipped from V and 4 bases from J, the junction kept 5 bases outside the gene matches. The CDR3 is CASSLTGGQYNEQFF. DNA for the CDR3: TGTGCCAGCAGCCTGACAGGGGGACAGTACAATGAGCAGTTCTTC.

The chain carries TRBV4-1 and TRBJ2-1, with a tentative D call TRBD2 (5 bases). Germline V gives CDR1 MGHRA, CDR2 YSYEKL. This CDR3 has 15 amino acids. Trimming took 1 base from V and 1 from J, leaving 8 bases between them. The CDR3 DNA reads as TGCGCCAGCAGCCAAGTCGGGGAATCCTACAATGAGCAGTTCTTC. This codes for CASSQVGESYNEQFF.

The rearrangement joins TRBV12-3 or TRBV12-4 to TRBJ1-6; a possible D gene is TRBD1 (6 bases). This CDR3 is 15 amino acids long. Trimming took 3 bases from V and 7 from J, leaving 13 bases between them. CDR3 sequence (DNA): TGTGCCAGCAGTTTGCTCAGGGGTATGAATTCACCCCTCCACTTT. Translation: CASSLLRGMNSPLHF.

The chain has TRBV5-1 and TRBJ2-7, with TRBD1 matching 10 bases. The CDR3 is 14 amino acids. The J segment lost 6 bases and the V segment lost 4 bases, leaving 7 bases of the junction unmatched. Germline loops: CDR1 SGHRS, CDR2 YFSETQ. The CDR3 spells CASSPGQGFSEQYF. CDR3 coding DNA: TGCGCCAGCAGCCCGGGACAGGGGTTTAGCGAGCAGTACTTC.

Details on this clonotype: Its ends do not fully match the called genes, so a read error is possible. The rearrangement uses TRBV6-5 and TRBJ2-3; D may be TRBD1 or TRBD2 (5 bases each). Germline CDR1 reads MNHEY; CDR2 reads SVGAGI. The CDR3 is 14 residues long. DNA of the CDR3: TGTGCCAGCAGTTACTCGGGGGTCACAGATATGCAGTATTTT. Encoded protein: CASSYSGVTDMQYF.

V gene TRBV4-1 combines with J gene TRBJ2-3, with D perhaps matching TRBD1 (6 bases). CDR1 MGHRA and CDR2 YSYEKL come from the germline V gene. This CDR3 comprises 14 residues. V shed 2 bases and J shed 6 bases, with 12 bases lying between them. CDR3 nucleotides: TGCGCCAGCAGCCAACCAAGCACAGGGGATACGCAGTATTTT. It encodes CASSQPSTGDTQYF.

The rearrangement uses TRBV30 and TRBJ1-1; D unclear. This CDR3 region has 14 residues. Germline CDR1 reads GTSNPN; CDR2 reads SVGIG (reference sequence). V lost 7 bases to trimming and J lost 3 bases, with 18 bases between them. The CDR3 bases are TGTGCCTCCACTACCTCAGTCATGGACACTGAAGCTTTCTTT. It codes for CASTTSVMDTEAFF.

This clonotype was seen repeatedly, ten times or more. The chain links TRBV5-1 to TRBJ1-6; unclear D gene. V lost 0 bases to trimming and J lost 8 bases, with 6 bases between them. The CDR3 runs 13 residues. Germline CDR1 reads SGHRS; CDR2 reads YFSETQ. The CDR3 region is CASSLGGDSPLHF. The CDR3 coding sequence is TGCGCCAGCAGCTTGGGGGGAGATTCACCCCTCCACTTT. The full variable domain, its missing parts supplied by reference TRBV5-1 and TRBJ1-6, is KAGVTQTPRYLIKTRGQQVTLSCSPISGHRSVSWYQQTPGQGLQFLFEYFSETQRNKGNFPGRFSGRQFSNSRSEMNVSTLELGDSALYLCASSLGGDSPLHFGNGTRLTVT.